The rows below give T cell receptor beta chains drawn from one sample of a study of Ad26.COV2.S vaccination and SARS-CoV-2 variants. Sequencing was performed with immunoSEQ multiplex PCR; in TCRdb, only in-frame clones are kept and a portion is missing. Of 45,000 or so clones listed, around 83% are singletons. Specimen: peripheral blood, collected after recovery from COVID-19. Receptors originate from a human donor who had recovered from COVID-19. The CDR3 runs from the conserved cysteine through the conserved F or W. A D gene is named only where the DNA matches it firmly. Only part of the rows carry a size: once, few, many, or a class if the clone is expanded.

V gene: TRBV19; J gene: TRBJ2-5; clone size: -; D gene: TRBD1; CDR3 protein: CASSTQWGTGVRETQYF; CDR3 DNA: TGTGCCAGTAGTACTCAGTGGGGGACAGGGGTAAGAGAGACCCAGTACTTC
V gene: TRBV24-1; J gene: TRBJ2-1; clone size: once; D gene: TRBD1; CDR3 protein: CATSDPGTGMAEQFF; CDR3 DNA: TGTGCCACCAGTGACCCTGGGACAGGGATGGCTGAGCAGTTCTTC
V gene: TRBV5-1; J gene: TRBJ1-2; clone size: -; D gene: -; CDR3 protein: CASSLGGEEVYTF; CDR3 DNA: TGCGCCAGCAGCCTCGGGGGGGAGGAGGTCTACACCTTC
V gene: TRBV2; J gene: TRBJ1-6; clone size: -; D gene: -; CDR3 protein: CASTKRSGGSNSPLHF; CDR3 DNA: TGTGCCAGCACTAAAAGGTCGGGTGGTAGCAATTCACCCCTCCACTTT
V gene: TRBV7-6; J gene: TRBJ1-6; clone size: -; D gene: -; CDR3 protein: CASSLAVSSYNSPLHF; CDR3 DNA: TGTGCCAGCAGCTTAGCCGTGAGCTCCTATAATTCACCCCTCCACTTT
V gene: TRBV3-1/TRBV3-2; J gene: TRBJ1-4; clone size: -; D gene: -; CDR3 protein: CASSQDREWRREKLFF; CDR3 DNA: TGTGCCAGCAGCCAAGACCGGGAATGGAGGCGAGAAAAACTGTTTTTT
V gene: TRBV3-1/TRBV3-2; J gene: TRBJ1-2; clone size: -; D gene: -; CDR3 protein: CASSQESTAYGYTF; CDR3 DNA: TGTGCCAGCAGCCAAGAGAGTACAGCCTATGGCTACACCTTC
V gene: TRBV6-1; J gene: TRBJ1-2; clone size: -; D gene: -; CDR3 protein: CASSDAGHYGYTF; CDR3 DNA: TGTGCCAGCAGTGACGCGGGGCACTATGGCTACACCTTC
V gene: TRBV6-6; J gene: TRBJ2-2; clone size: -; D gene: -; CDR3 protein: CASSSGMSGELFF; CDR3 DNA: TGTGCCAGCAGTTCGGGGATGAGCGGGGAGCTGTTTTTT
V gene: TRBV19; J gene: TRBJ1-2; clone size: -; D gene: TRBD1; CDR3 protein: CASRRTAGRGNGYTF; CDR3 DNA: TGTGCCAGTAGAAGGACAGCCGGCAGGGGGAATGGCTACACCTTC
V gene: TRBV4-1; J gene: TRBJ2-7; clone size: -; D gene: -; CDR3 protein: CASSLSPLYEQYF; CDR3 DNA: TGCGCCAGCAGCCTCTCCCCCCTCTACGAGCAGTACTTC
V gene: TRBV24-1; J gene: TRBJ2-2; clone size: -; D gene: TRBD1; CDR3 protein: CATSDPTSGGANTGELFF; CDR3 DNA: TGTGCCACCAGTGATCCGACCTCAGGGGGCGCGAACACCGGGGAGCTGTTTTTT
V gene: TRBV30; J gene: TRBJ1-6; clone size: -; D gene: TRBD1; CDR3 protein: CAWSRGTEIYNSPLHF; CDR3 DNA: TGTGCCTGGAGTAGAGGGACAGAGATTTATAATTCACCCCTCCACTTT
V gene: TRBV10-3; J gene: TRBJ2-7; clone size: -; D gene: TRBD1; CDR3 protein: CAISESGQAYEQYF; CDR3 DNA: TGTGCCATCAGTGAGTCGGGACAGGCCTACGAGCAGTACTTC
V gene: TRBV2; J gene: TRBJ2-5; clone size: -; D gene: -; CDR3 protein: CASSVNFQETQYF; CDR3 DNA: TGTGCCAGCAGTGTAAACTTTCAAGAGACCCAGTACTTC
V gene: TRBV3-1/TRBV3-2; J gene: TRBJ1-3; clone size: -; D gene: TRBD1; CDR3 protein: CASSSRQGGSGNTIYF; CDR3 DNA: TGTGCCAGCAGCTCAAGACAGGGGGGATCTGGAAACACCATATATTTT
V gene: TRBV12-5; J gene: TRBJ2-5; clone size: -; D gene: -; CDR3 protein: CASGLLLGVLAGETQYF; CDR3 DNA: TGTGCTAGTGGTTTGCTCCTAGGGGTGCTCGCGGGAGAGACCCAGTACTTC
V gene: TRBV12-3/TRBV12-4; J gene: TRBJ1-5; clone size: -; D gene: -; CDR3 protein: CASSVGVGQPQHF; CDR3 DNA: TGTGCCAGCAGTGTAGGGGTGGGCCAGCCCCAGCATTTT
V gene: TRBV11-2; J gene: TRBJ1-2; clone size: -; D gene: -; CDR3 protein: CASSLGLGFWDYGYTF; CDR3 DNA: TGTGCCAGCAGCTTAGGATTGGGGTTCTGGGACTATGGCTACACCTTC
V gene: TRBV5-1; J gene: TRBJ2-1; clone size: once; D gene: TRBD1; CDR3 protein: CASSRGGTGNYNEQFF; CDR3 DNA: TGCGCCAGCAGCCGGGGTGGGACAGGGAACTACAATGAGCAGTTCTTC
V gene: TRBV5-1; J gene: TRBJ2-3; clone size: -; D gene: -; CDR3 protein: CASSLAGTDTQYF; CDR3 DNA: TGCGCCAGCAGCTTGGCCGGGACAGATACGCAGTATTTT
V gene: TRBV6-2/TRBV6-3; J gene: TRBJ1-6; clone size: once; D gene: -; CDR3 protein: CASSPGQHNSPLHF; CDR3 DNA: TGTGCCAGCAGTCCGGGACAACATAATTCACCCCTCCACTTT